Shown below are 7 T cell receptor beta chains from a single sample sequenced in a study of T-cell reconstitution after alpha-beta-depleted transplantation in children. TCRbeta library preparation incorporated unique molecular identifiers. A single record per CDR3 protein comes from TCRdb applying MiXCR to the PCR reads. This sample has about 440,000 distinct CDR3 sequences, with roughly 44% found just once. The source was PBMCs, collected before TCRalphabeta/CD19-depleted stem cell transplant. The receptors derive from a girl aged 2 to 10 with aplastic anemia, due to receive a stem cell transplant.

CDR3 nucleotides: TGTGCCAGCAGCTTTACTTACGGCTCTGGGGCCAACGTCCTGACTTTC. This sequence encodes CASSFTYGSGANVLTF. The rearrangement uses TRBV7-8 and TRBJ2-6; D call uncertain. The germline V gene has CDR1 SGHVS and CDR2 FQNEAQ. This CDR3 comprises 16 residues. The V end lost 3 bases, the J end lost 0 bases, and 9 bases lay between the germline ends.

About this clonotype itself: Sequence at one end of the junction differs from germline and may be a read error. The chain uses TRBV25-1 and TRBJ1-4; D is uncertain. CDR1 and CDR2 (germline): MGHDK, SYGVNS. CDR3 length: 14 amino acids. CDR3 DNA: TGTGCCAGCAATGAATGGATTCCCGAGGAAAAACTGTTTTTT. Its protein product is CASNEWIPEEKLFF.

This clonotype was found a few times. V usage is TRBV20-1 and J usage is TRBJ2-3, with D uncertain. CDR3 size: 13 residues. Germline CDR1 is DFQATT and CDR2 is SNEGSKA (reference sequence). With 0 bases removed from V and 0 bases from J, the gap between germline ends came to 4 bases. The CDR3: CSARDTSTDTQYF. CDR3 sequence (DNA): TGCAGTGCTAGAGATACTAGCACAGATACGCAGTATTTT.

The J gene is TRBJ1-1, the V gene TRBV10-2; 9 bases are a match to TRBD1. With 0 bases clipped from V and 11 bases from J, the junction kept 4 bases outside the gene matches. The CDR3 spans 13 residues. Per germline, CDR1 WSHSY and CDR2 SAAADI. CDR3 region: CASSESGQGSAFF. The CDR3 bases are TGCGCCAGCAGTGAGTCGGGACAGGGTTCGGCTTTCTTT.

This clonotype came up a few times. The rearrangement joins TRBV5-5 to TRBJ2-7; 10 bases are shared with TRBD1. V shed 4 bases and J 4 bases; nucleotides not matched to a gene: 11. Germline assignment: CDR1 SGHKS and CDR2 YYEKEE (reference sequence). The CDR3 consists of 16 residues. The CDR3 protein is CASSRRQGAMIYEQYF. The CDR3 DNA follows: TGTGCCAGCAGCAGACGACAGGGGGCGATGATTTACGAGCAGTACTTC. Using reference TRBV5-5 and TRBJ2-7 for the parts outside the CDR3, the full variable domain is DAGVTQSPTHLIKTRGQQVTLRCSPISGHKSVSWYQQVLGQGPQFIFQYYEKEERGRGNFPDRFSARQFPNYSSELNVNALLLGDSALYLCASSRRQGAMIYEQYFGPGTRLTVT.

The chain is built from TRBV12-3 or TRBV12-4 and TRBJ2-1; 7 bases are shared with TRBD2. This CDR3 comprises 16 residues. J gave up 8 bases and V 3 bases, and 13 bases lay outside the gene matches. This chain's CDR3 is CASSFRGVLESDEQFF. For the CDR3, the DNA is TGTGCCAGCAGTTTTCGGGGGGTCCTGGAGAGTGATGAGCAGTTCTTC.

J is TRBJ1-1 and V is TRBV7-8; D not certain. This CDR3 region has 13 residues. V was pared by 1 base and J by 8 bases, with 11 bases between. Per germline, CDR1 SGHVS and CDR2 FQNEAQ. The CDR3 bases are TGTGCCAGCAGCTTAGGTGCGGGGATAGAAGCTTTCTTT. Translating gives CASSLGAGIEAFF.